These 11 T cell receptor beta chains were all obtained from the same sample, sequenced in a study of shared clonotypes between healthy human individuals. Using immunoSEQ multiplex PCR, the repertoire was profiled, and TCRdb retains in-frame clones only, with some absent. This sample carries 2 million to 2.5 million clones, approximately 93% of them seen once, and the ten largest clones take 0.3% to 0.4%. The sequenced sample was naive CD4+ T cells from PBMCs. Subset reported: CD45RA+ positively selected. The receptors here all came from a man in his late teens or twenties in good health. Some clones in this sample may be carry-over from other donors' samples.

CDR3 residues: CASSGRTGLSYYGYTF. The CDR3, as DNA: TGCGCCAGCAGCGGACGGACAGGGCTCTCATACTATGGCTACACCTTC. The chain recombines TRBV4-3 with TRBJ1-2; TRBD1 matches 8 bases. Germline CDR1 is LGHNA and CDR2 is YSLEER. Trimming cost V 5 bases and J 3 bases; bases outside gene matches: 11. The CDR3 runs to 16 residues.

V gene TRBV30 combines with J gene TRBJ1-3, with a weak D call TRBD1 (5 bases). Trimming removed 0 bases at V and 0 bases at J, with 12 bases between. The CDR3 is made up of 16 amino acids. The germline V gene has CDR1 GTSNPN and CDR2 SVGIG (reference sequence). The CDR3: CAWSVIWGISGNTIYF. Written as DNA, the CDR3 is TGTGCCTGGAGTGTAATTTGGGGCATCTCTGGAAACACCATATATTTT.

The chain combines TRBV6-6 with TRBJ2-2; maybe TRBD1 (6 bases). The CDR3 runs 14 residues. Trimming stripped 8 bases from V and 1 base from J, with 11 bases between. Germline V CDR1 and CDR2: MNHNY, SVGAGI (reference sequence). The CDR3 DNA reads TGTGCCAGCCGTGGACAGTTGAACACCGGGGAGCTGTTTTTT. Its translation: CASRGQLNTGELFF.

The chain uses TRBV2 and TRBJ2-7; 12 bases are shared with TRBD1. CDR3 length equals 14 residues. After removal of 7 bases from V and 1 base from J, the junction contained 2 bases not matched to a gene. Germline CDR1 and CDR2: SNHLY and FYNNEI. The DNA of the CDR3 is TGTGCCAGCACGGGACAGGGGGCTTCCTACGAGCAGTACTTC. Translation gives CASTGQGASYEQYF.

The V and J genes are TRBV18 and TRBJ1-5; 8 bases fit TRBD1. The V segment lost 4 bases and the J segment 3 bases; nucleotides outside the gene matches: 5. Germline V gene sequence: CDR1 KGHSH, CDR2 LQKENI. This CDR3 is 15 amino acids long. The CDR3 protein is CASSQDRVPNQPQHF. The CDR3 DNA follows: TGTGCCAGCTCACAGGACAGGGTCCCCAATCAGCCCCAGCATTTT.

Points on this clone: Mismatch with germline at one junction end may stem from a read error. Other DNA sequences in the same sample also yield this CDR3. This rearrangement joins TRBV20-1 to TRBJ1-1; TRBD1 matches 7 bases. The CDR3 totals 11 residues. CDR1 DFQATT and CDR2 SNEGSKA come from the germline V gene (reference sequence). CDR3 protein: CSADDRVEAFF. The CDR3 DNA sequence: TGCAGTGCTGACGACAGGGTTGAAGCCTTCTTT.

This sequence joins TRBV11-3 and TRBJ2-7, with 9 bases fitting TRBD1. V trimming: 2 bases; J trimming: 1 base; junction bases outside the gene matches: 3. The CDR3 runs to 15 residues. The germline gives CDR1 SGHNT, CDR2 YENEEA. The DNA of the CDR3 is TGTGCCAGCAGCTTACATGGGACAGGGTCCTACGAGCAGTACTTC. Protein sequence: CASSLHGTGSYEQYF.

For the CDR3, the DNA is TGTGCCAGCAGTTTATCATACAGGGGGCTCGGCTACACCTTC. This sequence encodes CASSLSYRGLGYTF. The rearrangement uses TRBV27 and TRBJ1-2; 9 nucleotides match TRBD1. This CDR3 region has 14 residues. CDR1 is MNHEY and CDR2 is SMNVEV in the germline V gene (reference sequence). V lost 0 bases, J lost 8 bases, and 4 bases stayed unmatched.

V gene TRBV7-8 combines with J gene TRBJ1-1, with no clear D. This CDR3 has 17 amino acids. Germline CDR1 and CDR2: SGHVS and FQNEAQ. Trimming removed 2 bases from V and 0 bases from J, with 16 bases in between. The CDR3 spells CASSLRGTGRMNTEAFF. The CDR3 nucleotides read TGTGCCAGCAGCTTACGGGGAACTGGACGGATGAACACTGAAGCTTTCTTT.

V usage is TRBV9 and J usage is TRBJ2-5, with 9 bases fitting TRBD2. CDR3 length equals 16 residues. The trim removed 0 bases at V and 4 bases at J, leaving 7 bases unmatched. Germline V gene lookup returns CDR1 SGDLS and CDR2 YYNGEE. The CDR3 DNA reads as TGTGCCAGCAGCGTAGGTTCTAGCGGGATAAGAGAGACCCAGTACTTC. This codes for CASSVGSSGIRETQYF.

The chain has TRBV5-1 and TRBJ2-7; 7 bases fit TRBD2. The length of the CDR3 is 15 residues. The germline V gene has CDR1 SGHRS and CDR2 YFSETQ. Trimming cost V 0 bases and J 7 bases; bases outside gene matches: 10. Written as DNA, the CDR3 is TGCGCCAGCAGCTTGGCGCTAGCGGAGCCCGGAGAGCAGTACTTC. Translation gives CASSLALAEPGEQYF.